This is a list of T cell receptor beta chains from one sample in a study of blood T cells in healthy people across ages. In TCRdb, the 5' RACE reads were re-called with MiXCR into one record per CDR3 protein. The table shows over 1.5 million distinct CDR3 sequences, with 40% to 55% occurring only once. The sample comprised blood. These receptors were collected from a woman aged 40-49 years in good health. Each CDR3 is given with its conserved first and last residue.

J gene: TRBJ2-1; V gene: TRBV7-2; CDR3 protein: CASSLAVNEQFF
J gene: TRBJ2-5; V gene: TRBV12-3/TRBV12-4; CDR3 protein: CASSSRTQAETQYF
J gene: TRBJ2-7; V gene: TRBV7-2; CDR3 protein: CASSSGGREYF
J gene: NA; V gene: TRBV6-2/TRBV6-3; CDR3 protein: CASGARQGNDEQYF
J gene: TRBJ2-3; V gene: TRBV29-1; CDR3 protein: CSVGRTTSTDTQYF
J gene: TRBJ2-3; V gene: TRBV5-1; CDR3 protein: CASSLQGLAAPDTQYF
J gene: TRBJ1-6; V gene: TRBV5-1; CDR3 protein: CASSLVSGAGDSPLHF
J gene: TRBJ1-2; V gene: TRBV29-1; CDR3 protein: CSVVSGYTF
J gene: TRBJ2-1; V gene: TRBV12-3/TRBV12-4; CDR3 protein: CASSLQLAGTYNEQFF
J gene: TRBJ1-2; V gene: TRBV7-3; CDR3 protein: CASSPTPGATYGYTF
J gene: TRBJ2-5; V gene: TRBV2; CDR3 protein: CATQGLVQETQYF
J gene: TRBJ1-2; V gene: TRBV28; CDR3 protein: CASSSYRGTNYGYTF
J gene: TRBJ2-7; V gene: TRBV25-1; CDR3 protein: CATQRGPSYEQYF
J gene: TRBJ1-6; V gene: TRBV4-1; CDR3 protein: CASSQDNGGNSPLHF
J gene: TRBJ2-1; V gene: TRBV20-1; CDR3 protein: CSASIGGAHNEQFF
J gene: TRBJ2-1; V gene: TRBV13; CDR3 protein: CASSEIIAGVYNEQFF
J gene: TRBJ2-5; V gene: TRBV6-2/TRBV6-3; CDR3 protein: CASSASGGRRETQYF
J gene: TRBJ1-4; V gene: TRBV7-2; CDR3 protein: CASSTRPLANEKLFF
J gene: TRBJ1-1; V gene: TRBV27; CDR3 protein: CASSYYGDTEAFF
J gene: TRBJ2-7; V gene: TRBV29-1; CDR3 protein: CSAGGFYEQYF
J gene: TRBJ1-4; V gene: TRBV18; CDR3 protein: CASSPTFTRADEKLFF
J gene: TRBJ1-2; V gene: TRBV4-2; CDR3 protein: CAITREWKGPNYGYTF
J gene: TRBJ2-4; V gene: TRBV10-3; CDR3 protein: CAISERGPGTLAKNIQYF
J gene: TRBJ2-3; V gene: TRBV6-6; CDR3 protein: CDSSWVPGESSTDTQYF
J gene: TRBJ2-3; V gene: TRBV21-1; CDR3 protein: CASSADPGLAGDTQYF
J gene: NA; V gene: TRBV12-3/TRBV12-4; CDR3 protein: CASSFLGAEQYF
J gene: TRBJ2-1; V gene: TRBV5-1; CDR3 protein: CASSRTQVSPYNEQFF
J gene: TRBJ1-3; V gene: TRBV24-1; CDR3 protein: CATSGGGLSGNTIYF
J gene: TRBJ1-4; V gene: TRBV29-1; CDR3 protein: CSVAPGSEKLFF
J gene: TRBJ2-1; V gene: TRBV6-4; CDR3 protein: CASRGREAAGSGEQFF
J gene: TRBJ2-3; V gene: TRBV29-1; CDR3 protein: CSVDVGGRTDTQYF
J gene: TRBJ2-7; V gene: TRBV20-1; CDR3 protein: CSARGRVYNEQYF
J gene: TRBJ2-3; V gene: TRBV5-1; CDR3 protein: CASSPDAGGTDTQYF
J gene: TRBJ2-2; V gene: TRBV12-3/TRBV12-4; CDR3 protein: CASSSESPGVRTGELFF
J gene: TRBJ1-6; V gene: TRBV7-2; CDR3 protein: CASSQTAGLRNSPLHF
J gene: TRBJ2-3; V gene: TRBV29-1; CDR3 protein: CSVEEGADTQYF
J gene: TRBJ1-1; V gene: TRBV20-1; CDR3 protein: CSARDRTANTEAFF
J gene: NA; V gene: TRBV6-5; CDR3 protein: CASSPRGFLETQYF
J gene: TRBJ1-2; V gene: TRBV28; CDR3 protein: CASSLNGVGGYTF
J gene: TRBJ2-5; V gene: TRBV7-2; CDR3 protein: CASSLQRGETQYF
J gene: TRBJ2-7; V gene: TRBV6-2/TRBV6-3; CDR3 protein: CASSYDSGQGISYEQYF
J gene: TRBJ2-5; V gene: TRBV7-9; CDR3 protein: CATKRVSEETQYF
J gene: TRBJ2-7; V gene: TRBV5-1; CDR3 protein: CATALGQGPGEQYF
J gene: TRBJ2-3; V gene: TRBV6-6; CDR3 protein: CASSYGGQGRTGTQYF
J gene: TRBJ2-3; V gene: TRBV4-1; CDR3 protein: CASSQSSTSGGDTQYF
J gene: TRBJ2-5; V gene: TRBV6-1; CDR3 protein: CASLADVGTQYF
J gene: TRBJ2-3; V gene: TRBV20-1; CDR3 protein: CSPHRPSTDTQYF